This T cell receptor beta chain stems from a study of naive CD8 T cells in extremely preterm neonates. Study-level background: The methods list adults as 20-50 years; the abstract says 25-50.

In the case of this clone: Its antigen is undetermined.

Study conclusions and caveats: Limitations included small sample size and variable preterm productive templates.

CDR1 is MNHNY, CDR2 SVGAGI, per germline (reference sequence). The CDR3 is 15 residues long. Healthy children aged roughly 15-56 months having elective surgery, and healthy nonsmoking adults, gave blood. Assay used: immunoSEQ multiplex PCR; TCRdb lists only in-frame clones, some missing. This sample has roughly 5,200 clones, with roughly 96% found just once. The J gene is TRBJ2-5, the V gene TRBV6-6, with 11 bases fitting TRBD1. Near its end, the DNA agrees better with TRBJ2-7, so the J call may be wrong. Sequencing was performed on naive CD8+ T cells from blood. The receptor comes from a human donor in good health. In nucleotides, the CDR3 is TGTGCCAGCAGTTACTTTGGGACAGGGGGTAACGAGCAGTACTTC. This codes for CASSYFGTGGNEQYF.